This TCR beta chain was profiled in a study of blood T cell repertoires in COVID-19. At the level of the study: There were acute and convalescent COVID-19 samples, and they came from the United States, Italy and Spain.

Repertoires were generated with immunoSEQ multiplex PCR, while TCRdb's copy carries only in-frame clones and drops some. The sample records 300,000 to 350,000 clones, about 86% being singletons. The CDR3 runs 15 residues. Germline V lookup: CDR1 SGHRS, CDR2 YFSETQ. The ends were cut back, 2 bases at V and 4 bases at J, with 10 bases in the middle. This TCR derives from a middle-aged woman with acute COVID-19. The chain uses TRBV5-1 and TRBJ1-6, with no clear D. Sequencing input: PBMCs or T cells enriched from blood (not recorded which). CDR3 sequence: CASSLAQRYNSPLHF. CDR3 sequence (DNA): TGCGCCAGCAGCTTAGCTCAGCGATATAATTCACCCCTCCACTTT.